This TCR beta chain was observed in a study of blood T cell repertoires in COVID-19. Sequenced by immunoSEQ multiplex PCR; TCRdb stores in-frame clones only, minus some. The profile shows 150,000 to 200,000 clones, around 92% of them singletons. Germline V gene sequence: CDR1 LGHDT, CDR2 YNNKEL (reference sequence). This CDR3 contains 14 residues. Trimming took off 4 bases at V and 1 base at J, with 10 bases between the two ends. The specimen was peripheral blood. This chain uses TRBV3-1 (or the pseudogene TRBV3-2) with TRBJ1-2; tentatively, D is TRBD1 (5 bases). This clonotype was sampled from a man younger than 40 with COVID-19, enrolled during active disease. The CDR3 bases are TGTGCCAGCAGCCCCCAAGGGGTTAACTATGGCTACACCTTC. Protein sequence: CASSPQGVNYGYTF.